A selection of T cell receptor beta chains follows, all from one sample in a study of Ad26.COV2.S vaccination and SARS-CoV-2 variants. TCRdb keeps only in-frame clones here, not all; method: immunoSEQ multiplex PCR. Here the sample spans some 410,000 clones, about 92% being singletons. This specimen consisted of peripheral blood, obtained in a trial of Ad26.COV2.S vaccine versus placebo. These receptors all come from a person between 18 and 65 years old who received the Ad26.COV2.S COVID-19 vaccine or a placebo. CDR3s include the opening cysteine and the closing phenylalanine or tryptophan. Each record gives: CDR3 protein, CDR3 DNA, V gene, clone size, J gene, D gene. A D gene is named only where the DNA matches it firmly. Some rows have no size entry. The others give once, few or many, or a class for an expanded clone.

CASSPGRSYGYTF | TGTGCCAGCAGCCCAGGACGGTCCTATGGCTACACCTTC | TRBV12-3/TRBV12-4 | . | TRBJ1-2 | .
CAITATGENTEAFF | TGTGCCATCACCGCGACAGGAGAGAACACTGAAGCTTTCTTT | TRBV10-3 | . | TRBJ1-1 | .
CASSDRLIYEQYF | TGTGCCAGCAGTGACAGGTTGATCTACGAGCAGTACTTC | TRBV6-1 | once | TRBJ2-7 | .
CASSTGGDTDTQYF | TGTGCCAGCAGTACGGGGGGAGACACAGATACGCAGTATTTT | TRBV6-4 | once | TRBJ2-3 | TRBD2
CASSTRGASGNTIYF | TGTGCCAGCAGCACGAGGGGGGCCTCTGGAAACACCATATATTTT | TRBV5-6 | . | TRBJ1-3 | .
CASSYPQGTQETQYF | TGTGCCAGCAGTTATCCCCAGGGGACACAAGAGACCCAGTACTTC | TRBV6-2/TRBV6-3 | . | TRBJ2-5 | .
CAGVRSGNTIYF | TGTGCCGGGGTAAGGTCTGGAAACACCATATATTTT | TRBV6-5 | . | TRBJ1-3 | .
CASSSYRDMDYGYTF | TGTGCCAGTTCTTCCTACAGGGACATGGACTATGGCTACACCTTC | TRBV19 | . | TRBJ1-2 | .
CASSLTSGVTDTQYF | TGTGCCAGCAGCCTGACTAGCGGGGTGACAGATACGCAGTATTTT | TRBV7-6 | . | TRBJ2-3 | TRBD2
CASSPTGNSYNEQFF | TGTGCCAGCAGCCCTACAGGGAACTCCTACAATGAGCAGTTCTTC | TRBV7-9 | . | TRBJ2-1 | .
CAWSVLGYEQYF | TGTGCCTGGAGTGTCCTAGGGTACGAGCAGTACTTC | TRBV30 | . | TRBJ2-7 | .
CASSVQGRNEQFF | TGTGCCAGCAGCGTGCAGGGTCGGAATGAGCAGTTCTTC | TRBV7-2 | . | TRBJ2-1 | .
CASRPTGGNYGYTF | TGTGCCAGCAGGCCCACAGGGGGGAACTATGGCTACACCTTC | TRBV27 | . | TRBJ1-2 | TRBD1
CASSKGGDSLWDTQYF | TGTGCCAGTAGTAAAGGGGGGGACAGCCTCTGGGATACGCAGTATTTT | TRBV19 | once | TRBJ2-3 | .
CASSSGPNSYNEQFF | TGTGCCAGCAGCTCCGGACCGAACTCCTACAATGAGCAGTTCTTC | TRBV7-7 | once | TRBJ2-1 | .
CASSTKVGDEKLFF | TGTGCCAGCAGCACCAAGGTTGGGGATGAAAAACTGTTTTTT | TRBV27 | . | TRBJ1-4 | .
CASSVPRNTDTQYF | TGTGCCAGCAGCGTACCACGGAACACAGATACGCAGTATTTT | TRBV9 | . | TRBJ2-3 | .
CASSLTTGTGTEAFF | TGTGCCAGTAGTCTCACAACCGGGACGGGGACTGAAGCTTTCTTT | TRBV19 | . | TRBJ1-1 | .
CASSFTRQGIHEQYF | TGTGCCAGCAGTTTCACTCGGCAGGGGATCCACGAGCAGTACTTC | TRBV28 | . | TRBJ2-7 | .